The subject of this entry is one T cell receptor beta chain. CDR1 is MNHEY and CDR2 is SVGEGT in the germline V gene. The CDR3 runs 16 residues. The J segment lost 10 bases and the V segment lost 0 bases, leaving 14 bases of the junction unmatched. Here immunoSEQ multiplex PCR was the method, and the copy in TCRdb shows in-frame clones only, minus some. The sample records tens of thousands of clones, 80% to 90% being singletons. The sample is drawn from a study of blood T cell repertoires in COVID-19. Patients from Seattle were sampled longitudinally, starting during active infection. The TCR was taken from a man in his fifties or sixties with COVID-19, enrolled during active disease. Specimen: peripheral blood. This rearrangement joins TRBV6-2 or TRBV6-3 to TRBJ2-5; 7 bases map to TRBD2. The DNA of the CDR3 is TGTGCCAGCAGTTACTCGATCGGGGAGGGGATCCCAGGCCAGTACTTC. Its translation is CASSYSIGEGIPGQYF.